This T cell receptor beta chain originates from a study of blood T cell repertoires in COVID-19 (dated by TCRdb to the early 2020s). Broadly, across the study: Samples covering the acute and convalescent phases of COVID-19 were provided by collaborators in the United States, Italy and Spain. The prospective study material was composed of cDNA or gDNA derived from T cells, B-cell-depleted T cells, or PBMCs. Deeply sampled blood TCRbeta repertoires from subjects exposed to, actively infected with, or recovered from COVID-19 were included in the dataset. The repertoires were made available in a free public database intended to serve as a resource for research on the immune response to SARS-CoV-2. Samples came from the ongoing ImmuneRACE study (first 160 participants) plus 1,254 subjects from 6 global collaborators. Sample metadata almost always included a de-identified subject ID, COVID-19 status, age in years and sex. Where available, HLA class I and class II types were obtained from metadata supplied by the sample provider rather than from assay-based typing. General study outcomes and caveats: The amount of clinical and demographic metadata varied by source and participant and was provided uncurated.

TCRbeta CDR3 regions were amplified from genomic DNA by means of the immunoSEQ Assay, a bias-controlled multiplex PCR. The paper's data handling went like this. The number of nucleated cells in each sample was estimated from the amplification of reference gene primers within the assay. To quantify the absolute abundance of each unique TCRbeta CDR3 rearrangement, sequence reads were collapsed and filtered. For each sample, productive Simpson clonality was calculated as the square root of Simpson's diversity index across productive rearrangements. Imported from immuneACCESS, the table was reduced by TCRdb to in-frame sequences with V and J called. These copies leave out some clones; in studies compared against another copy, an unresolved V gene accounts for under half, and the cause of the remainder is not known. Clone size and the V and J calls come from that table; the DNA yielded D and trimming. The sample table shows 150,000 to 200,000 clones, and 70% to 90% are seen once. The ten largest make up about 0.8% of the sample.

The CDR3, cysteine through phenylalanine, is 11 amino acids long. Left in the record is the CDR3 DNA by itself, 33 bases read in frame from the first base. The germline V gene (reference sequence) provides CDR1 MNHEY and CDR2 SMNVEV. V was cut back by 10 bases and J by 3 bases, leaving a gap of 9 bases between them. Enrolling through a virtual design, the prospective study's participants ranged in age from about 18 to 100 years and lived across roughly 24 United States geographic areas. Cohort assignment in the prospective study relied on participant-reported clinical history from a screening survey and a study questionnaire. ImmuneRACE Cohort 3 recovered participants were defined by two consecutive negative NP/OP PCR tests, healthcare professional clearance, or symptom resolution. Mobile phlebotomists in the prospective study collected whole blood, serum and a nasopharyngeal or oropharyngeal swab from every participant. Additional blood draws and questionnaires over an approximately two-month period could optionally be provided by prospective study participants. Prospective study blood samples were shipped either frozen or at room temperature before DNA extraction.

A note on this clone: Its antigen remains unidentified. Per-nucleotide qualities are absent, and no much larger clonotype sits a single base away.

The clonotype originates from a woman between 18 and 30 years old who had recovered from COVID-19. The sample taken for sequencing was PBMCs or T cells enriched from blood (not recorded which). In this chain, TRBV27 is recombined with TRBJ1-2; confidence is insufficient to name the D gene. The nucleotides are TGTGCCACCTTTTCTCACTATGGCTACACCTTC. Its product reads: CATFSHYGYTF.